Presented here are 20 T cell receptor beta chains from one specimen sequenced in a study of blood T cell repertoires in COVID-19. Clones were read by immunoSEQ multiplex PCR, and TCRdb kept only the in-frame ones, dropping some. The sample includes 55,000 to 80,000 clones, around 80% of them seen just once. What was sequenced was peripheral blood. The receptors stem from a man aged 50-59 years with active COVID-19.

J is TRBJ2-7 and V is TRBV2; 7 nucleotides match TRBD2. Trimming cost V 8 bases and J 4 bases; bases outside gene matches: 11. This CDR3 spans 14 amino acids. Germline CDR1 SNHLY, CDR2 FYNNEI. The CDR3 here is CASERSLAAYEQYF. The CDR3 region has the DNA TGTGCCAGCGAAAGGAGTCTAGCGGCATACGAGCAGTACTTC. The whole variable domain, filled in from reference TRBV2 and TRBJ2-7, reads EPEVTQTPSHQVTQMGQEVILRCVPISNHLYFYWYRQILGQKVEFLVSFYNNEISEKSEIFDDQFSVERPDGSNFTLKIRSTKLEDSAMYFCASERSLAAYEQYFGPGTRLTVT.

The V call is TRBV7-8, the J call TRBJ1-1, with D perhaps TRBD1 (5 bases). V lost 1 base and J 1 base, leaving 7 bases between the germline ends. CDR3 size: 14 residues. Looked up from germline, CDR1 is SGHVS and CDR2 is FQNEAQ. CDR3 nucleotides: TGTGCCAGCAGCTTAGGCCAGGGGAACACTGAAGCTTTCTTT. It is translated as CASSLGQGNTEAFF.

The gene calls are TRBV5-4 and TRBJ2-3, with 8 nucleotides matching TRBD2. The CDR3 is made up of 16 amino acids. The V and J ends lost 0 bases and 1 base, in that order; junction bases with no gene match: 4. Germline loops: CDR1 SGHNT, CDR2 YYREEE (reference sequence). The CDR3 region is CASSLVRGGGTDTQYF. For the CDR3, the DNA is TGTGCCAGCAGCTTGGTACGGGGGGGAGGCACAGATACGCAGTATTTT.

This rearrangement joins TRBV19 to TRBJ2-1, with 10 bases that match TRBD2. The CDR3 is 16 amino acids. The germline V gene encodes CDR1 LNHDA and CDR2 SQIVND (reference sequence). Trimming cost V 3 bases and J 6 bases; bases outside gene matches: 8. CDR3 region: CASSIRTSGELNEQFF. The CDR3 bases are TGTGCCAGTAGTATTCGGACTAGCGGAGAACTCAATGAGCAGTTCTTC.

This chain connects TRBV7-8 to TRBJ1-2; D remains ambiguous. The germline gives CDR1 SGHVS, CDR2 FQNEAQ. CDR3 length: 13 amino acids. The ends were cut back, 2 bases at V and 5 bases at J, with 9 bases in the middle. The DNA for the CDR3 is TGTGCCAGCAGCTTAATAAACATATATGGCTACACCTTC. Translating gives CASSLINIYGYTF. Filled out from reference TRBV7-8 and TRBJ1-2, the complete variable domain reads GAGVSQSPRYKVAKRGQDVALRCDPISGHVSLFWYQQALGQGPEFLTYFQNEAQLDKSGLPSDRFFAERPEGSVSTLKIQRTQQEDSAVYLCASSLINIYGYTFGSGTRLTVV.

In its sample, this clone was seen once. This chain links TRBV6-6 with TRBJ1-4, with D perhaps TRBD1 (5 bases). CDR1 and CDR2 from the germline V gene are MNHNY and SVGAGI (reference sequence). This CDR3 region has 14 residues. Trimming cost V 5 bases and J 6 bases, with 13 bases left between them. This CDR3 reads CASSTKRGDEKLFF. CDR3 coding DNA: TGTGCCAGCAGTACTAAACGGGGGGATGAAAAACTGTTTTTT.

This rearrangement joins TRBV5-1 to TRBJ2-3, with a possible D match to TRBD2 (6 bases). Germline V lookup: CDR1 SGHRS, CDR2 YFSETQ. V was shortened by 0 bases and J by 0 bases, with 11 bases between the two germline ends. The CDR3 has 16 residues. CDR3 loop: CASSLAPSVSTDTQYF. The CDR3 DNA follows: TGCGCCAGCAGCTTGGCCCCTAGCGTAAGCACAGATACGCAGTATTTT.

The chain couples TRBV2 to TRBJ2-1; TRBD2 matches 8 bases. The CDR3 spans 11 residues. V lost 5 bases to trimming and J lost 12 bases; unmatched junction nucleotides: 3. Germline-derived CDR1 and CDR2 are SNHLY and FYNNEI. The CDR3 region has the DNA TGTGCCAGCAGTCCCGGGGGGGGGCAGTTCTTC. Its protein is CASSPGGGQFF.

This clone was counted many times. The rearrangement links TRBV9 to TRBJ1-4; D unclear. CDR3 length: 13 residues. Germline CDR1 and CDR2: SGDLS and YYNGEE. The V gene lost 4 bases and the J gene lost 0 bases, with 4 bases spanning the gap. The CDR3 DNA follows: TGTGCCAGCAGCCCCTCAACTAATGAAAAACTGTTTTTT. Residues: CASSPSTNEKLFF.

This sequence joins TRBV6-1 and TRBJ2-5; 8 bases align to TRBD1. J gave up 5 bases and V 3 bases, and 5 bases lay outside the gene matches. The CDR3 runs 14 residues. Germline V CDR1 and CDR2: MNHNS, SASEGT. The CDR3 here is CASSEGQVGETQYF. CDR3 in DNA: TGTGCCAGCAGTGAGGGACAGGTCGGGGAGACCCAGTACTTC.

This clone has just one count. The V gene is TRBV7-3, the J gene TRBJ2-1, with 7 nucleotides matching TRBD1. The CDR3 runs to 15 residues. Germline V gene lookup returns CDR1 SGHTA and CDR2 FQGTGA. After removal of 1 base from V and 0 bases from J, the junction contained 0 bases not matched to a gene. Here the CDR3 DNA reads TGTGCCAGCAGCTTAAGACAGGGCTCCTACAATGAGCAGTTCTTC. Translation gives CASSLRQGSYNEQFF.

This chain links TRBV14 with TRBJ2-3; TRBD2 aligns across 7 bases. Trimming took 3 bases from V and 6 from J; bases not matched to a gene: 9. This CDR3 has 15 amino acids. CDR1 and CDR2 from the germline V gene are SGHDN and FVKESK. This chain's CDR3 is CASSQGTTATDTQYF. As DNA, the CDR3 is TGTGCCAGCAGCCAGGGGACTACAGCTACCGATACGCAGTATTTT.

This rearrangement joins TRBV9 to TRBJ2-3; 13 bases map to TRBD2. The length of the CDR3 is 18 residues. The V and J ends lost 0 bases and 2 bases, in that order; junction bases with no gene match: 6. From germline, CDR1 is SGDLS and CDR2 YYNGEE. The CDR3 spells CASSVAPGLAGLTDTQYF. In DNA, the CDR3 is TGTGCCAGCAGCGTAGCCCCGGGACTAGCGGGACTCACAGATACGCAGTATTTT. Full variable domain (rest looked up from reference TRBV9 and TRBJ2-3): DSGVTQTPKHLITATGQRVTLRCSPRSGDLSVYWYQQSLDQGLQFLIQYYNGEERAKGNILERFSAQQFPDLHSELNLSSLELGDSALYFCASSVAPGLAGLTDTQYFGPGTRLTVL.

The chain employs TRBV28 and TRBJ2-6; TRBD1 agrees at 8 bases. Germline trimming cut 5 bases from V and 3 bases from J; bases unmatched to any gene: 6. Germline loops: CDR1 MDHEN, CDR2 SYDVKM. The CDR3 has 16 residues. The CDR3 sequence: CASSRQGLGGANVLTF. DNA of the CDR3: TGTGCCAGCAGTAGACAGGGGTTAGGTGGGGCCAACGTCCTGACTTTC.

The chain combines TRBV5-5 with TRBJ2-1, with no clear D. The CDR3 runs to 13 residues. Trimming cost V 0 bases and J 4 bases, with 5 bases left between them. In germline, CDR1 is SGHKS, CDR2 YYEKEE (reference sequence). The CDR3 protein is CASSLARYNEQFF. CDR3 coding DNA: TGTGCCAGCAGCTTGGCTAGATACAATGAGCAGTTCTTC.

This clone occurred once. The CDR3 loop is CATSRGAGGSYEQYF. The CDR3 nucleotides are TGTGCCACCAGCAGAGGGGCAGGGGGCTCCTACGAGCAGTACTTC. V usage is TRBV15 and J usage is TRBJ2-7; 7 bases agree with TRBD1. The V and J ends lost 1 base and 0 bases, in that order; junction bases with no gene match: 3. This CDR3 spans 15 amino acids. CDR1 LNHNV and CDR2 YYDKDF come from the germline V gene (reference sequence).

This rearrangement joins TRBV19 to TRBJ2-7; TRBD2 aligns across 9 bases. The junction had 11 bases not matched to a gene; V was cut back by 8 bases and J by 6 bases. This CDR3 contains 14 residues. Germline loops: CDR1 LNHDA, CDR2 SQIVND (reference sequence). CDR3 amino acids: CASGEGGLAREQYF. The CDR3 DNA reads as TGTGCCAGTGGAGAGGGGGGACTAGCACGCGAGCAGTACTTC. The complete variable domain, with remaining parts taken from reference TRBV19 and TRBJ2-7, reads DGGITQSPKYLFRKEGQNVTLSCEQNLNHDAMYWYRQDPGQGLRLIYYSQIVNDFQKGDIAEGYSVSREKKESFPLTVTSAQKNPTAFYLCASGEGGLAREQYFGPGTRLTVT.

The CDR3 coding sequence is TGCAGTGCTAGTAGTGCCAGAGGCGGACAGGGGAAGGCTTTCTTT. Amino acids: CSASSARGGQGKAFF. The chain recombines TRBV20-1 with TRBJ1-1; 9 bases match TRBD1. CDR3 length: 15 residues. Germline CDR1 DFQATT, CDR2 SNEGSKA (reference sequence). V trimming: 3 bases; J trimming: 11 bases; junction bases outside the gene matches: 16.

The chain carries TRBV5-3 and TRBJ1-1; a possible D gene is TRBD1 (6 bases). TRBV5-3 is annotated as an ORF whose role is uncertain. V dropped 8 bases and J dropped 5 bases, with 16 bases sitting between them. This CDR3 has 13 amino acids. The CDR3 coding sequence is TGTGCCAGTCATACAGGGTTTCGAACTGAAGCTTTCTTT. It codes for CASHTGFRTEAFF.

CDR3 loop: CASIVAGGIAYEQYF. DNA for the CDR3: TGTGCCAGCATAGTAGCGGGGGGGATCGCCTACGAGCAGTACTTC. V is TRBV2 and J is TRBJ2-7; 11 nucleotides agree with TRBD2. The CDR3 sequence is 15 residues long. The germline CDR1 and CDR2 sequences are SNHLY and FYNNEI. With 7 bases clipped from V and 2 bases from J, the junction kept 7 bases outside the gene matches. Drawing the rest from reference TRBV2 and TRBJ2-7, the complete variable domain is EPEVTQTPSHQVTQMGQEVILRCVPISNHLYFYWYRQILGQKVEFLVSFYNNEISEKSEIFDDQFSVERPDGSNFTLKIRSTKLEDSAMYFCASIVAGGIAYEQYFGPGTRLTVT.